The TCR beta chain described here comes from a study of T cells in Graves' hyperthyroidism and ophthalmopathy. Overall study results and limits: Ophthalmopathy and stable hyperthyroidism were told apart by a 13 V-J model. The model predicted ophthalmopathy a median around 6.5 months before onset.

Germline CDR1 and CDR2: SGHTA and FQGTGA. This CDR3 has 15 residues. V shed 6 bases and J shed 1 base, with 13 bases lying between them. The CDR3 regions of TCR beta were amplified from RNA transcripts. A set of HTBI primers served as the primers for a first-round RT-PCR of the TCR CDR3. TCRdb analysed the multiplex PCR reads with MiXCR anew, one entry per CDR3 protein. The sample consists of more than 500,000 distinct CDR3 sequences, about 16% of them appearing once. This clonotype was counted only a few times. Its specificity is not known. The specimen sequenced was blood. This TCR was recovered from a woman in her thirties with Graves' ophthalmopathy. The chain has TRBV7-3 and TRBJ1-5, with D unclear. The CDR3 nucleotides are TGTGCCAGCAGTCAAGCGGGTATCAGCAATCAGCCCCAGCATTTT. Translating gives CASSQAGISNQPQHF.